One TCR beta chain is described in this entry. A read error may account for a junction end that differs from germline. The data stem from a study of blood T cell repertoires in COVID-19. In the study overall: Samples representing acute and convalescent COVID-19 were sourced from the United States, Italy and Spain. T cells, B-cell-depleted T cells, or PBMCs supplied cDNA or gDNA.

As processed by the authors: Scientists estimated how many nucleated cells there were by amplifying reference gene primers. Profiling relied on immunoSEQ multiplex PCR, and the TCRdb table lists in-frame clones only, not all of them. The DNA gave D and trimming, while V, J and clone size come from that table. The table has tens of thousands of clones, roughly 84% seen once; the top ten hold around 27%. The CDR3 covers 12 residues. Germline V gene sequence: CDR1 SGHVS, CDR2 FNYEAQ. The chain carries TRBV7-6 and TRBJ2-7, with D maybe TRBD1 (6 bases). Material: peripheral blood. The clonotype comes from a human donor in a cohort sampled during active COVID-19. CDR3 in amino acids: CASSLVPTGRNF. CDR3 nucleotide sequence: TGTGCCAGCAGCTTAGTACCGACAGGTAGAAACTTC.